This T cell receptor beta chain comes out of a study of identifying expanded T cells in peripheral blood. Profiled with immunoSEQ multiplex PCR; TCRdb holds only in-frame clones, not every one. Of about 100,000 clones listed, roughly 91% are singletons. There are 16 residues in the CDR3. Per germline, CDR1 LGHNA and CDR2 YSLEER. V shed 0 bases and J shed 3 bases, with 11 bases lying between them. Sequenced input: blood. The source is a person aged 18-70 years in good health. The chain uses TRBV4-3 and TRBJ2-2, with D tentatively TRBD1 (6 bases). The CDR3 DNA reads TGCGCCAGCAGCCAAGACCTGGGGGCGTACACCGGGGAGCTGTTTTTT. Protein: CASSQDLGAYTGELFF.